This is a list of T cell receptor beta chains from one sample in a study of identical twins. MiXCR, run by TCRdb on the 5' RACE reads, gives a single entry per CDR3 protein. Of approximately 700,000 distinct CDR3 sequences listed, about 20% are singletons. These same records also appear under a second study, on T cells expressing NK-cell markers.

The sequenced sample consisted of PBMCs. The receptors come from a woman aged 18-35 years in good health. CDR3s include the opening cysteine and the closing phenylalanine or tryptophan. The order of the fields is D gene, V gene, J gene, clone size, CDR3 DNA, CDR3 protein. The D gene is left open where the match is weak. Part of the rows lack a size; the others show once, few, many or a class for expanded clones.

D gene: TRBD2; V gene: TRBV12-3/TRBV12-4; J gene: TRBJ2-7; clone size: NA; CDR3 DNA: TGTGCCAGCAGTTTTAACGCGGGACTAGCGGGGCTGGAGTACTTC; CDR3 protein: CASSFNAGLAGLEYF
D gene: TRBD1; V gene: TRBV18; J gene: TRBJ2-3; clone size: few; CDR3 DNA: TGTGCCAGCTCACCCGACAGGGATCGTACGCAGTATTTT; CDR3 protein: CASSPDRDRTQYF
D gene: NA; V gene: TRBV7-2; J gene: TRBJ2-5; clone size: NA; CDR3 DNA: TGTGCCAGCAGGGCGAGTCGGGAGACCCAGTACTTC; CDR3 protein: CASRASRETQYF
D gene: TRBD2; V gene: TRBV15; J gene: TRBJ2-1; clone size: NA; CDR3 DNA: TGTGCCACCAGCCCTCGACTAGCGGGAGGGGGCCATGAGCAGTTCTTC; CDR3 protein: CATSPRLAGGGHEQFF
D gene: NA; V gene: TRBV27; J gene: TRBJ1-5; clone size: few; CDR3 DNA: TGTGCCAGCAGTTTTGGGGTAGGGGGGCCCCAGCATTTT; CDR3 protein: CASSFGVGGPQHF
D gene: NA; V gene: TRBV7-2; J gene: TRBJ2-1; clone size: NA; CDR3 DNA: TGTGCCAGCAGCTTGTCAGGGTATCTACACGATGAGCAGTTCTTC; CDR3 protein: CASSLSGYLHDEQFF
D gene: TRBD2; V gene: TRBV18; J gene: TRBJ2-5; clone size: once; CDR3 DNA: TGTGCCAGCTCACGCTTCGGACTAGCGGGAGGAGGGGAGACCCAGTACTTC; CDR3 protein: CASSRFGLAGGGETQYF
D gene: TRBD1; V gene: TRBV12-3/TRBV12-4; J gene: TRBJ2-2; clone size: many; CDR3 DNA: TGTGCCAGCAGTTTGGAAGACAGGGGAGGGGAGCTGTTTTTT; CDR3 protein: CASSLEDRGGELFF
D gene: TRBD1; V gene: TRBV20-1; J gene: TRBJ2-7; clone size: few; CDR3 DNA: TGCAGTGCTAGCGGCGGACAGGGAAGCTCCTACGAGCAGTACTTC; CDR3 protein: CSASGGQGSSYEQYF
D gene: NA; V gene: TRBV6-5; J gene: TRBJ1-6; clone size: many; CDR3 DNA: TGTGCCAGCAGTTATGGAGGACCACGCGGGGCCTATAATTCACCCCTCCACTTT; CDR3 protein: CASSYGGPRGAYNSPLHF
D gene: TRBD1; V gene: TRBV5-1; J gene: TRBJ1-1; clone size: few; CDR3 DNA: TGCGCCAGCAGCTCGGCGGGACAGCCTGAAGCTTTCTTT; CDR3 protein: CASSSAGQPEAFF
D gene: NA; V gene: TRBV20-1; J gene: TRBJ2-5; clone size: NA; CDR3 DNA: TGCAGTGCTAGCGGCATAGGGGAGACCCAGTACTTC; CDR3 protein: CSASGIGETQYF
D gene: NA; V gene: TRBV3-1; J gene: TRBJ2-3; clone size: few; CDR3 DNA: TGTGCCAGCAGCCATCTTTCTGATACGCAGTATTTT; CDR3 protein: CASSHLSDTQYF
D gene: TRBD2; V gene: TRBV6-5; J gene: TRBJ2-7; clone size: few; CDR3 DNA: TGTGCCAGCAGTCACACTGGACTAGCGGACTACGAGCAGTACTTC; CDR3 protein: CASSHTGLADYEQYF
D gene: NA; V gene: TRBV3-1; J gene: TRBJ2-1; clone size: few; CDR3 DNA: TGTGCCAGCAGCCACCCTGGGGGTTCGGGAGCCCAGGAGCAGTTCTTC; CDR3 protein: CASSHPGGSGAQEQFF
D gene: NA; V gene: TRBV10-3; J gene: TRBJ2-7; clone size: many; CDR3 DNA: TGTGCCATCAGTGAGGGAGTACGGAGCGAGCAGTACTTC; CDR3 protein: CAISEGVRSEQYF
D gene: TRBD2; V gene: TRBV15; J gene: TRBJ2-5; clone size: few; CDR3 DNA: TGTGCCACCAGCCCTAGCGGGAGCGCCCAAGAGACCCAGTACTTC; CDR3 protein: CATSPSGSAQETQYF
D gene: NA; V gene: TRBV6-6; J gene: TRBJ1-6; clone size: few; CDR3 DNA: TGTGCCAGCAGGCAGGAATACTCACCCCTCCACTTT; CDR3 protein: CASRQEYSPLHF
D gene: TRBD2; V gene: TRBV18; J gene: TRBJ2-1; clone size: few; CDR3 DNA: TGTGCCAGCTCCAGGGGACTAGCGGGAGAAGGCTCCTACAATGAGCAGTTCTTC; CDR3 protein: CASSRGLAGEGSYNEQFF
D gene: TRBD1; V gene: TRBV7-8; J gene: TRBJ2-5; clone size: NA; CDR3 DNA: TGTGCCAGCAGAGGGACCCGGGACAGCCAAGAGACCCAGTACTTC; CDR3 protein: CASRGTRDSQETQYF
D gene: NA; V gene: TRBV12-3/TRBV12-4; J gene: TRBJ1-1; clone size: NA; CDR3 DNA: TGTGCCAGCAGTCCCGGGTCCTATAACACTGAAGCTTTCTTT; CDR3 protein: CASSPGSYNTEAFF
D gene: NA; V gene: TRBV2; J gene: TRBJ2-7; clone size: many; CDR3 DNA: TGTGCCAGCAGTGAACAGGGAGTATCCTACGAGCAGTACTTC; CDR3 protein: CASSEQGVSYEQYF
D gene: NA; V gene: TRBV12-3/TRBV12-4; J gene: TRBJ1-1; clone size: few; CDR3 DNA: TGTGCCAGCAGTTTAGGTAACCCTGAAGCTTTCTTT; CDR3 protein: CASSLGNPEAFF
D gene: TRBD2; V gene: TRBV6-4; J gene: TRBJ2-3; clone size: few; CDR3 DNA: TGTGCCAGCAGTGGGGCTAGCGGGCCCACAGATACGCAGTATTTT; CDR3 protein: CASSGASGPTDTQYF
D gene: TRBD1; V gene: TRBV5-6; J gene: TRBJ2-1; clone size: few; CDR3 DNA: TGTGCCAGCAGCACGGGCCAGGGGGATGAGCAGTTCTTC; CDR3 protein: CASSTGQGDEQFF
D gene: TRBD1; V gene: TRBV3-1; J gene: TRBJ2-5; clone size: NA; CDR3 DNA: TGTGCCAGCAGCCAAGAACAGGGGAGATTAGAGACCCAGTACTTC; CDR3 protein: CASSQEQGRLETQYF
D gene: NA; V gene: TRBV6-2/TRBV6-3; J gene: TRBJ1-2; clone size: NA; CDR3 DNA: TGTGCCAGCGAATCAGGGGCGGATGGCTACACCTTC; CDR3 protein: CASESGADGYTF
D gene: NA; V gene: TRBV4-3; J gene: TRBJ2-7; clone size: NA; CDR3 DNA: TGCGCCAGCAGCCAAGATAGGGTAGCCGCCTACGAGCAGTACTTC; CDR3 protein: CASSQDRVAAYEQYF
D gene: NA; V gene: TRBV6-1; J gene: TRBJ1-4; clone size: NA; CDR3 DNA: TGTGCCAGCAGGACTAGGACTCGTCTCGGAAAACTGTTTTTT; CDR3 protein: CASRTRTRLGKLFF
D gene: TRBD2; V gene: TRBV20-1; J gene: TRBJ2-5; clone size: once; CDR3 DNA: TGCAGTGCTAGAGATGTGGCTAGCGGGCTGGAGACCCAGTACTTC; CDR3 protein: CSARDVASGLETQYF
D gene: NA; V gene: TRBV12-3/TRBV12-4; J gene: TRBJ1-2; clone size: few; CDR3 DNA: TGTGCCAGCACCAGGGTAGTTAACTATGGCTACACCTTC; CDR3 protein: CASTRVVNYGYTF
D gene: TRBD2; V gene: TRBV7-2; J gene: TRBJ2-3; clone size: many; CDR3 DNA: TGTGCCAGCAGCCAACTACTAGCGGGGGTCACAGATACGCAGTATTTT; CDR3 protein: CASSQLLAGVTDTQYF
D gene: NA; V gene: TRBV5-1; J gene: TRBJ1-1; clone size: NA; CDR3 DNA: TGCGCCAGCAGCTCCGGGGTTGGAGGGAACACTGAAGCTTTCTTT; CDR3 protein: CASSSGVGGNTEAFF
D gene: NA; V gene: TRBV6-5; J gene: TRBJ1-2; clone size: many; CDR3 DNA: TGTGCCAGCAGTTACGACCGGGACAACTATGGCTACACCTTC; CDR3 protein: CASSYDRDNYGYTF
D gene: NA; V gene: TRBV3-1; J gene: TRBJ2-5; clone size: few; CDR3 DNA: TGTGCCAGCAGCCAAGGGTGGGTAGGAGAGACCCAGTACTTC; CDR3 protein: CASSQGWVGETQYF
D gene: TRBD1; V gene: TRBV10-2; J gene: TRBJ2-7; clone size: many; CDR3 DNA: TGCGCCAGCAGGGGGACAGGGGGTTACGAGCAGTACTTC; CDR3 protein: CASRGTGGYEQYF
D gene: TRBD1; V gene: TRBV5-6; J gene: TRBJ1-4; clone size: few; CDR3 DNA: TGTGCCAGCAGCAAACAGGGGGCTAAGGAAAAACTGTTTTTT; CDR3 protein: CASSKQGAKEKLFF
D gene: NA; V gene: TRBV7-2; J gene: TRBJ1-5; clone size: few; CDR3 DNA: TGTGCCAGCAGCGGGTGGGAGGGGACTCAGCCCCAGCATTTT; CDR3 protein: CASSGWEGTQPQHF
D gene: NA; V gene: TRBV9; J gene: TRBJ2-1; clone size: NA; CDR3 DNA: TGTGCCAGCAGCGCATCTTCTTCCAGCGCGTCCTACAATGAGCAGTTCTTC; CDR3 protein: CASSASSSSASYNEQFF
D gene: NA; V gene: TRBV6-4; J gene: TRBJ2-3; clone size: NA; CDR3 DNA: TGTGCCAGCAGTGTTCGGGGGATCAGCTTCCTAAGCACAGATACGCAGTATTTT; CDR3 protein: CASSVRGISFLSTDTQYF
D gene: NA; V gene: TRBV20-1; J gene: TRBJ1-1; clone size: many; CDR3 DNA: TGCAGTTCCATTCGGGGGAACACTGAAGCTTTCTTT; CDR3 protein: CSSIRGNTEAFF
D gene: TRBD2; V gene: TRBV12-3/TRBV12-4; J gene: TRBJ2-5; clone size: NA; CDR3 DNA: TGTGCCAGCAGCCCGAGCGGGACGTATCAAGAGACCCAGTACTTC; CDR3 protein: CASSPSGTYQETQYF
D gene: NA; V gene: TRBV7-9; J gene: TRBJ2-3; clone size: NA; CDR3 DNA: TGTGCCAGCAGCTTATCAGAGGGGCGAGGAGATACGCAGTATTTT; CDR3 protein: CASSLSEGRGDTQYF
D gene: NA; V gene: TRBV28; J gene: TRBJ1-2; clone size: NA; CDR3 DNA: TGTGCCAGCATCTCACACGGGGCAGGAGACTATGGCTACACCTTC; CDR3 protein: CASISHGAGDYGYTF
D gene: NA; V gene: TRBV5-6; J gene: TRBJ2-5; clone size: NA; CDR3 DNA: TGTGCCAGCAATGGGCTAAAGGACTTTCAAGAGACCCAGTACTTC; CDR3 protein: CASNGLKDFQETQYF
D gene: NA; V gene: TRBV6-5; J gene: TRBJ1-2; clone size: many; CDR3 DNA: TGTGCCAGCAGTTACTCCACCCACCCTAACTATGGCTACACCTTC; CDR3 protein: CASSYSTHPNYGYTF
D gene: NA; V gene: TRBV12-3/TRBV12-4; J gene: TRBJ1-5; clone size: many; CDR3 DNA: TGTGCCAGCAGTCAGGGGAGTCAGCCCCAGCATTTT; CDR3 protein: CASSQGSQPQHF
D gene: NA; V gene: TRBV5-1; J gene: TRBJ2-3; clone size: NA; CDR3 DNA: TGCGCCAGCAGCTTGGAGGGGCAGGTACTCAGCACAGATACGCAGTATTTT; CDR3 protein: CASSLEGQVLSTDTQYF
D gene: TRBD1; V gene: TRBV5-1; J gene: TRBJ1-2; clone size: NA; CDR3 DNA: TGCGCCAGCAGCTACAGGGGACGGGATGGCTACACCTTC; CDR3 protein: CASSYRGRDGYTF
D gene: NA; V gene: TRBV9; J gene: TRBJ2-2; clone size: NA; CDR3 DNA: TGTGCCAGCAGCGTAATAGGGGCGAACACCGGGGAGCTGTTTTTT; CDR3 protein: CASSVIGANTGELFF
D gene: NA; V gene: TRBV12-3/TRBV12-4; J gene: TRBJ2-5; clone size: few; CDR3 DNA: TGTGCCAGCAGTCCCTCCGGGGGGCGGGAGACCCAGTACTTC; CDR3 protein: CASSPSGGRETQYF
D gene: TRBD2; V gene: TRBV20-1; J gene: TRBJ2-3; clone size: few; CDR3 DNA: TGCAGTGCTAGCCGTCGGAGCGGGGGAGGAGATACGCAGTATTTT; CDR3 protein: CSASRRSGGGDTQYF
D gene: NA; V gene: TRBV19; J gene: TRBJ2-2; clone size: NA; CDR3 DNA: TGTGCCAGTACCGACAGCGGGGAGCTGTTTTTT; CDR3 protein: CASTDSGELFF
D gene: TRBD2; V gene: TRBV10-3; J gene: TRBJ2-1; clone size: few; CDR3 DNA: TGTGCCATCAGCGGACTAGCGGGGGGGCTTCTTAGCTCCTACAATGAGCAGTTCTTC; CDR3 protein: CAISGLAGGLLSSYNEQFF
D gene: TRBD1; V gene: TRBV12-3/TRBV12-4; J gene: TRBJ1-5; clone size: many; CDR3 DNA: TGTGCCAGCAGCTGGGGACAGCAAAATCAGCCCCAGCATTTT; CDR3 protein: CASSWGQQNQPQHF
D gene: NA; V gene: TRBV3-1; J gene: TRBJ2-2; clone size: few; CDR3 DNA: TGTGCCAGCAGCCAGGGGGGACGGCTGAACACCGGGGAGCTGTTTTTT; CDR3 protein: CASSQGGRLNTGELFF
D gene: NA; V gene: TRBV7-8; J gene: TRBJ2-1; clone size: NA; CDR3 DNA: TGTGCCAGCAGCTTCGACCCCTCGAATGAGCAGTTCTTC; CDR3 protein: CASSFDPSNEQFF
D gene: TRBD2; V gene: TRBV7-2; J gene: TRBJ2-7; clone size: NA; CDR3 DNA: TGTGCCAGCAGCTTAGTGGCGGGAGAGTGGGCCTACGAGCAGTACTTC; CDR3 protein: CASSLVAGEWAYEQYF
D gene: NA; V gene: TRBV29-1; J gene: TRBJ2-3; clone size: many; CDR3 DNA: TGCAGCGTTGTGCATTCCTCAGATACGCAGTATTTT; CDR3 protein: CSVVHSSDTQYF